These 25 T cell receptor beta chains came from one sample sequenced in a study of blood T cell repertoires in COVID-19. Assay used: immunoSEQ multiplex PCR; TCRdb lists only in-frame clones, some missing. The top ten clones hold about 4.8% of a sample with some 340,000 clones, about four fifths of them seen once. Sequenced sample: PBMCs or T cells enriched from blood (not recorded which). Receptors were obtained from a woman between 50 and 59 years old who had recovered from COVID-19.

The chain employs TRBV19 and TRBJ2-2; D may be TRBD2 (6 bases). Germline-derived CDR1 and CDR2 are LNHDA and SQIVND (reference sequence). V was clipped by 9 bases and J by 5 bases, with 22 bases between them. CDR3 length: 16 residues. For the CDR3, the DNA is TGTGCCAGCTACCATGGGGGGAGGTGGGGAACCGGGGAGCTGTTTTTT. Its translation is CASYHGGRWGTGELFF.

The chain uses TRBV30 and TRBJ2-7; TRBD1 aligns across 7 bases. Losses at the gene ends were 1 base for V and 6 bases for J; bases not matched to a gene: 9. The CDR3 is 14 amino acids. CDR1 is GTSNPN, CDR2 SVGIG, per germline (reference sequence). For the CDR3, the DNA is TGTGCCTGGAGTGCGGGACAGACAAAGTCCGAGCAGTACTTC. Amino acid sequence: CAWSAGQTKSEQYF.

The chain carries TRBV27 and TRBJ2-7; no reliable D call. CDR1 is MNHEY, CDR2 SMNVEV, per germline (reference sequence). The length of the CDR3 is 13 residues. The ends were cut back, 3 bases at V and 3 bases at J, with 9 bases in the middle. CDR3 nucleotides: TGTGCCAGCAGTTTTTCACCAGGCTACGAGCAGTACTTC. Translation gives CASSFSPGYEQYF.

The V gene is TRBV4-1, the J gene TRBJ1-2; TRBD1 matches at 9 bases. CDR1 is MGHRA and CDR2 is YSYEKL in the germline V gene. Trimming at V came to 2 bases and at J to 4 bases, leaving 5 bases not matched to a gene. This CDR3 region has 15 residues. CDR3 loop: CASSQPGQGFYGYTF. CDR3 in DNA: TGCGCCAGCAGCCAACCGGGACAGGGTTTCTATGGCTACACCTTC.

The V call is TRBV11-1, the J call TRBJ2-7; maybe TRBD1 (6 bases). V gave up 7 bases and J gave up 3 bases, with 16 bases separating them. CDR3 length equals 14 residues. The germline V gene encodes CDR1 SGHAT and CDR2 FQDESV (reference sequence). The CDR3 loop is CASTVGDTYYEQYF. The CDR3 nucleotides read TGTGCCAGCACTGTCGGGGACACCTACTACGAGCAGTACTTC.

The CDR3 DNA reads TGTGCCAGCAGCTTCAGACTAGCGGGGCCGCCAGATACGCAGTATTTT. It specifies CASSFRLAGPPDTQYF. The genes are TRBV11-2 and TRBJ2-3, with 11 bases that match TRBD2. V lost 3 bases, J lost 4 bases, and 6 bases stayed unmatched. The CDR3 runs to 16 residues. Germline CDR1 reads SGHAT; CDR2 reads FQNNGV.

This chain links TRBV11-2 with TRBJ1-1, with D maybe TRBD1 (6 bases). The germline V gene has CDR1 SGHAT and CDR2 FQNNGV. V gave up 0 bases and J gave up 5 bases, with 13 bases separating them. The CDR3 sequence is 15 residues long. The CDR3 DNA is TGTGCCAGCAGCTTAGATCCGGGGGGCCGGACTGAAGCTTTCTTT. It yields the protein CASSLDPGGRTEAFF.

The genes are TRBV28 and TRBJ1-2, with 7 bases identical to TRBD1. CDR3 length: 15 amino acids. Germline V gene lookup returns CDR1 MDHEN and CDR2 SYDVKM. V lost 1 base and J lost 0; bases outside the gene matches: 2. In DNA form, the CDR3 reads TGTGCCAGCAGTTTATTACAGGGGACTAACTATGGCTACACCTTC. It encodes CASSLLQGTNYGYTF.

This clone has just a few counts. The chain links TRBV7-2 to TRBJ1-1; no definite D call. Trimming pared 5 bases from V and 8 bases from J, leaving 15 bases between. Per the germline V gene, CDR1 is SGHTA and CDR2 is FQGNSA. The CDR3 totals 13 residues. The CDR3 reads CASSIGPPSEAFF. CDR3 sequence (DNA): TGTGCCAGCAGCATTGGGCCGCCCTCAGAAGCTTTCTTT.

This clone showed up many times. The chain links TRBV28 to TRBJ1-1; 7 bases align to TRBD1. CDR3 length: 17 amino acids. Germline-derived CDR1 and CDR2 are MDHEN and SYDVKM. With 8 bases clipped from V and 0 bases from J, the junction kept 15 bases outside the gene matches. The CDR3 spells CASGKTGRRTLNTEAFF. The DNA of the CDR3 is TGTGCCAGCGGTAAGACAGGGCGAAGGACCTTGAACACTGAAGCTTTCTTT.

The chain couples TRBV19 to TRBJ2-1; D is uncertain. Trimming stripped 3 bases from V and 6 bases from J, with 12 bases between. There are 14 residues in the CDR3. Germline V gene data show CDR1 as LNHDA and CDR2 as SQIVND (reference sequence). The CDR3 here is CASSMKVGLNEQFF. CDR3 bases: TGTGCCAGTAGTATGAAAGTGGGCCTCAATGAGCAGTTCTTC.

J is TRBJ1-6 and V is TRBV6-1, with 8 bases aligning to TRBD1. Germline assignment: CDR1 MNHNS and CDR2 SASEGT. The CDR3 has 16 amino acids. The V and J ends lost 3 bases and 3 bases, in that order; junction bases with no gene match: 4. CDR3 residues: CASSDRQGNYNSPLHF. CDR3 in DNA: TGTGCCAGCAGTGACAGACAGGGGAACTATAATTCACCCCTCCACTTT.

This clone occurred a few times. This chain connects TRBV7-8 to TRBJ1-6; D gene unclear. CDR1 is SGHVS, CDR2 FQNEAQ, per germline. CDR3 length: 16 residues. V lost 6 bases and J 5 bases, leaving 17 bases between the germline ends. CDR3 amino acids: CASSSSLVGDNSPLHF. The DNA of the CDR3 is TGTGCCAGCAGTTCCTCATTGGTGGGCGATAATTCACCCCTCCACTTT. The variable domain in full, completed from reference TRBV7-8 and TRBJ1-6, reads GAGVSQSPRYKVAKRGQDVALRCDPISGHVSLFWYQQALGQGPEFLTYFQNEAQLDKSGLPSDRFFAERPEGSVSTLKIQRTQQEDSAVYLCASSSSLVGDNSPLHFGNGTRLTVT.

This clone has just one count. J is TRBJ1-5 and V is TRBV7-9, with D unresolved. CDR3 length: 14 amino acids. CDR1 is SEHNR, CDR2 FQNEAQ, per germline (reference sequence). Between the trimmed V and J ends, which lost 2 bases and 2 bases, there was a span of 7 bases. The CDR3 DNA reads as TGTGCCAGCAGCTTAATGGGAGGCAATCAGCCCCAGCATTTT. Amino acids: CASSLMGGNQPQHF.

A few counts support this clone. The V gene is TRBV14, the J gene TRBJ1-2, with D hard to call. This CDR3 has 13 residues. Trimming removed 0 bases from V and 3 bases from J, with 5 bases in between. Germline CDR1 and CDR2: SGHDN and FVKESK. The CDR3 DNA is TGTGCCAGCAGCCAAGACGGTTACTATGGCTACACCTTC. Translation gives CASSQDGYYGYTF.

The gene calls are TRBV6-6 and TRBJ1-2, with TRBD1 as a possible D gene (6 bases). This CDR3 comprises 12 residues. CDR1 is MNHNY, CDR2 SVGAGI, per germline (reference sequence). CDR3 in DNA: TGTGTCATAGGACAGTCGAACTATGGCTACACCTTC. Amino acids: CVIGQSNYGYTF.

V usage is TRBV3-1 (or the pseudogene TRBV3-2) and J usage is TRBJ2-5, with D possibly matching TRBD1 (6 bases). The CDR3 extends over 16 amino acids. Per germline, CDR1 LGHDT and CDR2 YNNKEL (reference sequence). V was clipped by 4 bases and J by 4 bases, with 19 bases between them. DNA for the CDR3: TGTGCCAGCAGCCCTGGGGACACCATAAGGGGAGAGACCCAGTACTTC. It is translated as CASSPGDTIRGETQYF.

This sequence joins TRBV18 and TRBJ1-1; TRBD1 is a possible D gene (6 bases). The CDR3 has 15 residues. The germline CDR1 and CDR2 sequences are KGHSH and LQKENI. The ends were cut back, 2 bases at V and 3 bases at J, with 13 bases in the middle. CDR3 protein: CASSPREGEYTEAFF. DNA for the CDR3: TGTGCCAGCTCACCAAGAGAGGGGGAATACACTGAAGCTTTCTTT.

A note on this clone: One junction end disagrees with the germline gene, perhaps due to a read error. CDR3 coding DNA: TGCGCCAGCAGTCAAGACTTCCTGGGAGGTGGCTACACCTTC. Amino acids: CASSQDFLGGGYTF. The genes are TRBV4-1 and TRBJ1-2; D is undetermined. The length of the CDR3 is 14 residues. CDR1 and CDR2 from the germline V gene are MGHRA and YSYEKL.

This clone was seen just once. The V call is TRBV6-2 or TRBV6-3, the J call TRBJ2-1; a weak D match, TRBD1 (6 bases). The CDR3 is made up of 16 amino acids. V dropped 5 bases and J dropped 2 bases, with 16 bases sitting between them. Looked up from germline, CDR1 is MNHEY and CDR2 is SVGEGT. CDR3 amino acids: CASSKTTGRPYNEQFF. The CDR3 bases are TGTGCCAGCAGTAAGACGACAGGAAGGCCCTACAATGAGCAGTTCTTC.

The V call is TRBV19, the J call TRBJ1-1; D might be TRBD1 (6 bases). Trimming took off 5 bases at V and 6 bases at J, with 13 bases between the two ends. CDR1 LNHDA and CDR2 SQIVND come from the germline V gene (reference sequence). This CDR3 has 13 residues. The CDR3 region is CASSARQVSEAFF. The CDR3 nucleotides are TGTGCCAGTAGTGCGAGACAGGTCTCTGAAGCTTTCTTT.

J is TRBJ1-1 and V is TRBV7-8; 9 positions agree with TRBD1. CDR1 is SGHVS and CDR2 is FQNEAQ in the germline V gene. The ends lost 4 bases at V and 4 bases at J; junction bases unmatched: 4. The CDR3 has 14 residues. CDR3 loop: CASSSRDRVTEAFF. The CDR3 DNA follows: TGTGCCAGCAGCTCCCGGGACAGGGTCACTGAAGCTTTCTTT.

The chain carries TRBV5-6 and TRBJ2-7, with 9 bases lining up with TRBD2. J gave up 7 bases and V 4 bases, and 12 bases lay outside the gene matches. The CDR3 runs to 15 residues. Germline assignment: CDR1 SGHDT and CDR2 YYEEEE. The CDR3: CASSPGLASLWEQYF. Written as DNA, the CDR3 is TGTGCCAGCAGCCCCGGACTAGCGTCCTTGTGGGAGCAGTACTTC.

This sequence joins TRBV19 and TRBJ1-1; D is unresolved. Germline V lookup: CDR1 LNHDA, CDR2 SQIVND (reference sequence). The CDR3 sequence is 14 residues long. The ends were cut back, 5 bases at V and 1 base at J, with 11 bases in the middle. CDR3 residues: CASSVTAENTEAFF. The CDR3 DNA sequence: TGTGCCAGTAGTGTCACAGCGGAGAACACTGAAGCTTTCTTT.

Points on this clone: The same CDR3 arises from other DNA sequences in this sample as well. The chain is built from TRBV12-3 or TRBV12-4 and TRBJ1-1; D is perhaps TRBD1 (6 bases). This CDR3 contains 13 residues. The ends were cut back, 5 bases at V and 1 base at J, with 8 bases in the middle. This CDR3 reads CASSPTGNTEAFF. The CDR3 DNA is TGTGCCAGCAGTCCGACAGGGAACACTGAAGCTTTCTTT.